These 4 T cell receptor beta chains were sequenced from one sample in a study of graft-versus-host responses after intestinal transplantation. Graft tissue processing released intraepithelial and lamina propria lymphocytes. Assay used: immunoSEQ multiplex PCR; TCRdb lists only in-frame clones, some missing. This sample has around 23,000 clones, with roughly four fifths found just once. Sample: ileum tissue, taken 12 days after intestinal transplant. All receptors derive from a human patient who received an intestinal transplant, so some T cells may come from the graft donor.

The genes are TRBV14 and TRBJ1-2; possible D gene TRBD1, 6 bases. Germline CDR1 SGHDN, CDR2 FVKESK. CDR3 length: 13 amino acids. With 4 bases removed from V and 5 bases from J, the gap between germline ends came to 11 bases. The CDR3 nucleotides read TGTGCCAGCAGCCGAGACAGGTTTTATGGCTACACCTTC. This translates into CASSRDRFYGYTF.

This clone showed up just a few times. The chain is built from TRBV4-1 and TRBJ2-7; 9 bases are shared with TRBD1. The J segment lost 2 bases and the V segment lost 2 bases, leaving 10 bases of the junction unmatched. The germline CDR1 and CDR2 sequences are MGHRA and YSYEKL. The CDR3 length is 17 residues. This CDR3 is CASSQPTGTGFPYEQYF. The DNA for the CDR3 is TGCGCCAGCAGCCAACCAACCGGGACAGGGTTCCCCTACGAGCAGTACTTC.

The chain recombines TRBV7-9 with TRBJ1-1; 7 nucleotides align to TRBD1. Trimming took 3 bases from V and 7 from J; bases not matched to a gene: 5. Germline CDR1 reads SEHNR; CDR2 reads FQNEAQ (reference sequence). CDR3 length: 13 residues. The DNA for the CDR3 is TGTGCCAGCAGCTTCGACAGGGCGCATGAAGCTTTCTTT. It yields the protein CASSFDRAHEAFF.

The V gene is TRBV9, the J gene TRBJ2-1, with TRBD2 matching 10 bases. V shed 4 bases and J 4 bases; nucleotides not matched to a gene: 8. There are 16 residues in the CDR3. Germline V lookup: CDR1 SGDLS, CDR2 YYNGEE. The CDR3 here is CASSPSGLAAYNEQFF. The CDR3 DNA is TGTGCCAGCAGCCCCTCCGGACTAGCGGCTTACAATGAGCAGTTCTTC.